What follows are 29 T cell receptor beta chains derived from one specimen sequenced in a study of T cells after yellow fever vaccination. TCRdb fed the 5' RACE reads into MiXCR, producing one record per CDR3 protein. This repertoire shows 500,000 to 700,000 distinct CDR3 sequences, less than 20% found once; its top ten account for roughly an eighth. This material consisted of PBMCs, taken 15 days after the yellow fever booster vaccination. The receptors stem from a man aged 30 to 39 who received the YFV17D yellow fever vaccine.

CDR3 amino acids: CSAEKEDRETQYF. In DNA, the CDR3 is TGCAGTGCCGAGAAAGAAGACAGAGAGACCCAGTACTTC. The chain couples TRBV20-1 to TRBJ2-5; a weak D match, TRBD1 (5 bases). CDR3 length: 13 amino acids. Germline CDR1 is DFQATT and CDR2 is SNEGSKA (reference sequence). Trimming removed 6 bases from V and 4 bases from J, with 15 bases in between.

The chain combines TRBV15 with TRBJ2-7, with 12 bases that match TRBD2. V shed 4 bases, J shed 3 bases, and the junction held 4 bases outside the gene matches. Germline values: CDR1 LNHNV, CDR2 YYDKDF (reference sequence). This CDR3 spans 15 amino acids. CDR3 loop: CATSNQLAGGYEQYF. CDR3 DNA: TGTGCCACCAGCAACCAACTAGCGGGAGGCTACGAGCAGTACTTC.

The chain has TRBV18 and TRBJ2-1; perhaps TRBD2 as D (6 bases). V was pared by 2 bases and J by 2 bases, with 10 bases between. Germline-derived CDR1 and CDR2 are KGHSH and LQKENI. The CDR3 loop spans 15 amino acids. CDR3 in DNA: TGTGCCAGCTCACCATTAGCGGCAACCTACAATGAGCAGTTCTTC. It yields the protein CASSPLAATYNEQFF.

DNA of the CDR3: TGCGCCAGCAGCCAAGAATGGGACGGTCTTAATGAAAAACTGTTTTTT. It specifies CASSQEWDGLNEKLFF. This rearrangement joins TRBV4-1 to TRBJ1-4; D perhaps matches TRBD1 (5 bases). CDR1 and CDR2 from the germline V gene are MGHRA and YSYEKL. The CDR3 runs 16 residues. The V gene lost 0 bases and the J gene lost 4 bases, with 12 bases spanning the gap.

The table lists this clonotype with a few counts. The CDR3 coding sequence is TGTGCCGTCCGAAGCCTCGGAAACAATGAGCAGTTCTTC. Protein: CAVRSLGNNEQFF. The chain is built from TRBV10-3 and TRBJ2-1; D unresolved. V lost 11 bases and J lost 5, with 16 bases in between. Germline values: CDR1 ENHRY, CDR2 SYGVKD. The CDR3 is 13 amino acids.

This clonotype was observed a handful of times. The rearrangement links TRBV5-1 to TRBJ1-6, with D unresolved. Between the trimmed V and J ends, which lost 5 bases and 0 bases, there was a span of 9 bases. CDR3 length equals 15 residues. From germline, CDR1 is SGHRS and CDR2 YFSETQ. Here the CDR3 DNA reads TGCGCCAGCAGTACTAAGGGCTCCTATAATTCACCCCTCCACTTT. Translating gives CASSTKGSYNSPLHF.

The chain is built from TRBV15 and TRBJ2-7, with 8 bases matching TRBD2. Germline loops: CDR1 LNHNV, CDR2 YYDKDF (reference sequence). The CDR3 has 15 residues. V shed 6 bases and J 6 bases; nucleotides not matched to a gene: 13. This CDR3 reads CATSISTGGGGEQYF. The CDR3 bases are TGTGCCACCAGTATTTCAACCGGGGGGGGAGGCGAGCAGTACTTC.

The V and J genes are TRBV28 and TRBJ2-3; tentatively, D is TRBD1 (6 bases). Per the germline V gene, CDR1 is MDHEN and CDR2 is SYDVKM. The CDR3 covers 12 residues. Between the trimmed V and J ends, which lost 2 bases and 12 bases, there was a span of 12 bases. CDR3 sequence reads: CASSLPGTIQYF. In DNA, the CDR3 is TGTGCCAGCAGTTTACCCGGGACAATCCAGTATTTT.

The rearrangement uses TRBV15 and TRBJ1-1, with D unclear. Germline assignment: CDR1 LNHNV and CDR2 YYDKDF (reference sequence). V gave up 5 bases and J gave up 1 base, with 8 bases separating them. The length of the CDR3 is 13 residues. The CDR3 spells CATSDPSNTEAFF. For the CDR3, the DNA is TGTGCCACCAGCGATCCATCGAACACTGAAGCTTTCTTT.

This clonotype showed up just a few times. CDR3 residues: CASSFFPTADTQYF. CDR3 nucleotides: TGTGCCAGCAGTTTTTTCCCCACGGCAGATACGCAGTATTTT. This chain uses TRBV12-3 or TRBV12-4 with TRBJ2-3, with D hard to call. The CDR3 spans 14 residues. Trimming left V 3 bases short and J 4 bases short, with 11 bases between.

The CDR3: CASSLAFMDEQFF. Written as DNA, the CDR3 is TGTGCCAGCAGTTTAGCCTTTATGGATGAGCAGTTCTTC. This chain connects TRBV12-3 or TRBV12-4 to TRBJ2-1, with D unclear. This CDR3 region has 13 residues. Trimming shortened V by 0 bases and J by 8 bases, and 8 bases separated the two germline ends.

The chain couples TRBV6-5 to TRBJ2-7; the D is unclear. The V end was cut by 2 bases, the J end by 6 bases, with 5 bases between. Germline values: CDR1 MNHEY, CDR2 SVGAGI. The CDR3 has 11 residues. The CDR3 sequence: CASSYMAEQYF. CDR3 sequence (DNA): TGTGCCAGCAGTTACATGGCCGAGCAGTACTTC.

V gene TRBV7-6 combines with J gene TRBJ1-6; D is uncertain. This CDR3 comprises 13 residues. Germline V lookup: CDR1 SGHVS, CDR2 FNYEAQ. V dropped 8 bases and J dropped 10 bases, with 15 bases sitting between them. For the CDR3, the DNA is TGTGCCAGCGCGGAGGCCAGCTGGTCACCCCTCCACTTT. Its translation is CASAEASWSPLHF.

This clonotype has more than one count but fewer than ten. CDR3 sequence: CAIGRAGPPNTGELFF. In nucleotides, the CDR3 is TGTGCCATCGGGAGGGCGGGACCCCCGAACACCGGGGAGCTGTTTTTT. V gene TRBV6-2 or TRBV6-3 combines with J gene TRBJ2-2; 8 nucleotides line up with TRBD2. CDR1 and CDR2 (germline): MNHEY, SVGEGT. The CDR3 length is 16 residues. Trimming at V came to 10 bases and at J to 0 bases, leaving 10 bases not matched to a gene.

Only one count was recorded for this clonotype. This sequence joins TRBV7-2 and TRBJ2-1, with 8 bases that match TRBD1. CDR1 SGHTA and CDR2 FQGNSA come from the germline V gene. The V and J ends lost 0 bases and 7 bases, in that order; junction bases with no gene match: 14. The CDR3 covers 18 residues. The DNA of the CDR3 is TGTGCCAGCAGCTTAGCAGTGGGACAGGCCTCCAGGGTGAATGAGCAGTTCTTC. Its protein product is CASSLAVGQASRVNEQFF.

This clonotype was detected only a few times. This chain joins TRBV18 and TRBJ2-6, with 10 nucleotides matching TRBD1. V was pared by 2 bases and J by 1 base, with 5 bases of the junction left unmatched. Germline loops: CDR1 KGHSH, CDR2 LQKENI. This CDR3 region has 18 residues. The chain's CDR3 is CASSPSTGGASGANVLTF. The DNA of the CDR3 is TGTGCCAGCTCACCATCGACAGGGGGCGCGTCTGGGGCCAACGTCCTGACTTTC.

This clonotype has only a few counts. This chain joins TRBV20-1 and TRBJ2-5; 7 positions agree with TRBD1. The J segment lost 5 bases and the V segment lost 3 bases, leaving 9 bases of the junction unmatched. The CDR3 runs to 14 residues. The germline gives CDR1 DFQATT, CDR2 SNEGSKA (reference sequence). The CDR3 DNA is TGCAGTGCTAGTAGGGGCCAGGGGGATGAGACCCAGTACTTC. Protein: CSASRGQGDETQYF.

This clonotype has just one count. The chain combines TRBV7-2 with TRBJ2-5, with 8 bases matching TRBD2. The V gene end was trimmed by 5 bases and the J gene end by 7 bases; junction bases not matched to a gene: 6. This CDR3 comprises 13 residues. Germline CDR1 reads SGHTA; CDR2 reads FQGNSA. The CDR3 nucleotides are TGTGCCAGCAGCATGGGACTAGATCCGACCCAGTACTTC. Translated, it gives CASSMGLDPTQYF.

This clonotype came up a few times. CDR3 sequence reads: CASSYTFWGVETQYF. The CDR3 coding sequence is TGTGCCAGCAGCTACACATTCTGGGGGGTAGAGACCCAGTACTTC. The chain is built from TRBV7-9 and TRBJ2-5, with D perhaps TRBD2 (6 bases). Germline assignment: CDR1 SEHNR and CDR2 FQNEAQ (reference sequence). V was cut by 4 bases and J by 4 bases, with 16 bases left in between. The CDR3 is 15 residues long.

This clonotype came up many times. The gene calls are TRBV6-2 or TRBV6-3 and TRBJ1-1; TRBD1 might be the D (5 bases). CDR3 size: 13 residues. Germline CDR1 MNHEY, CDR2 SVGEGT. Trimming pared 0 bases from V and 4 bases from J, leaving 6 bases between. CDR3 coding DNA: TGTGCCAGCAGTTACTCCGGGGGCACTGAAGCTTTCTTT. It is translated as CASSYSGGTEAFF.

This clonotype appeared many times. The chain uses TRBV3-1 and TRBJ1-5; no reliable D call. The V gene's germline CDR1 is LGHDT and CDR2 YNNKEL (reference sequence). The V end lost 1 base, the J end lost 4 bases, and 11 bases lay between the germline ends. This CDR3 comprises 15 residues. The CDR3: CASSQGANENQPQHF. CDR3 bases: TGTGCCAGCAGCCAAGGAGCGAACGAGAATCAGCCCCAGCATTTT.

There are many counts of this clonotype. The chain has TRBV5-6 and TRBJ2-1; D uncertain. V lost 0 bases to trimming and J lost 0 bases, with 7 bases between them. The CDR3 has 15 amino acids. Germline V gene lookup returns CDR1 SGHDT and CDR2 YYEEEE. CDR3 residues: CASSLGRSSYNEQFF. In nucleotides, the CDR3 is TGTGCCAGCAGCTTGGGTAGGAGCTCCTACAATGAGCAGTTCTTC.

V gene TRBV6-6 combines with J gene TRBJ2-7; D gene ambiguous. This CDR3 is 12 amino acids long. V was clipped by 0 bases and J by 5 bases, with 5 bases between them. Germline assignment: CDR1 MNHNY and CDR2 SVGAGI (reference sequence). In DNA form, the CDR3 reads TGTGCCAGCAGTTACTCGATAGACGAGCAGTACTTC. Its protein product is CASSYSIDEQYF.

In this sample, this clonotype turned up a few times. The chain is built from TRBV28 and TRBJ2-1, with 11 bases aligning to TRBD1. Germline CDR1 MDHEN, CDR2 SYDVKM. Trimming cost V 6 bases and J 4 bases; bases outside gene matches: 5. The CDR3 is 15 amino acids. CDR3 DNA: TGTGCCAGCAGCACCGGGACAGGGGGGTACAATGAGCAGTTCTTC. Translation: CASSTGTGGYNEQFF.

The V and J genes are TRBV5-1 and TRBJ2-7, with 7 bases matching TRBD1. The length of the CDR3 is 14 residues. The junction had 5 bases not matched to a gene; V was cut back by 4 bases and J by 1 base. Germline CDR1 is SGHRS and CDR2 is YFSETQ. The CDR3 DNA sequence: TGCGCCAGCAGCAGGGACAGCCATTCCTACGAGCAGTACTTC. Its translation: CASSRDSHSYEQYF. Full variable domain (missing parts from reference TRBV5-1 and TRBJ2-7): KAGVTQTPRYLIKTRGQQVTLSCSPISGHRSVSWYQQTPGQGLQFLFEYFSETQRNKGNFPGRFSGRQFSNSRSEMNVSTLELGDSALYLCASSRDSHSYEQYFGPGTRLTVT.

This clonotype was counted a few times. The chain links TRBV7-2 to TRBJ2-2, with 13 bases that match TRBD2. J lost 6 bases, V lost 5 bases, and 3 bases had no gene match. Germline V gives CDR1 SGHTA, CDR2 FQGNSA. The CDR3 is made up of 15 amino acids. The CDR3 nucleotides are TGTGCCAGCAGCCGAACTAGCGGGAGGGCCGGGGAGCTGTTTTTT. Translation: CASSRTSGRAGELFF.

This clonotype was seen more than once but under ten times. The chain joins TRBV30 to TRBJ2-6, with 7 nucleotides matching TRBD2. With V trimmed by 0 bases and J by 1 base, 3 bases remained unmatched. The length of the CDR3 is 16 residues. The germline CDR1 and CDR2 sequences are GTSNPN and SVGIG (reference sequence). Written as DNA, the CDR3 is TGTGCCTGGAGTGTACGGGGGGAATCTGGGGCCAACGTCCTGACTTTC. This gives the protein CAWSVRGESGANVLTF.

This clonotype was seen a few times. The gene calls are TRBV10-1 and TRBJ1-5; D is uncertain. Germline V gives CDR1 WNHNN, CDR2 SYGVQD (reference sequence). This CDR3 contains 13 residues. Trimming pared 1 base from V and 9 bases from J, leaving 10 bases between. DNA of the CDR3: TGCGCCAGCAGTGAGTTCCCAATGGGGCCCCAGCATTTT. It translates to CASSEFPMGPQHF.

This chain joins TRBV5-1 and TRBJ1-2; D unclear. V was cut by 0 bases and J by 7 bases, with 16 bases left in between. CDR1 and CDR2 from the germline V gene are SGHRS and YFSETQ. The CDR3 length is 15 residues. The CDR3 is CASSLESGGMGGYTF. The CDR3 DNA reads as TGCGCCAGCAGCTTGGAGTCAGGAGGCATGGGTGGCTACACCTTC.